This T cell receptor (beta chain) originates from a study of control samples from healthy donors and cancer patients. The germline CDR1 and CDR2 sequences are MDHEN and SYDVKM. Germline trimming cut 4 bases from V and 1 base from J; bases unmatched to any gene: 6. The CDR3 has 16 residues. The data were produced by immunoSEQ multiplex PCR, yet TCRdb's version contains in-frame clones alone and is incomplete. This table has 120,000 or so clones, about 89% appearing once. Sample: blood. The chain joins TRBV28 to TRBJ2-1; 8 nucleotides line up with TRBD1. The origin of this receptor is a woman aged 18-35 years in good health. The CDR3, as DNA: TGTGCCAGCAGTTCCCGGACAGGGAGGTCCTACAATGAGCAGTTCTTC. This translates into CASSSRTGRSYNEQFF.